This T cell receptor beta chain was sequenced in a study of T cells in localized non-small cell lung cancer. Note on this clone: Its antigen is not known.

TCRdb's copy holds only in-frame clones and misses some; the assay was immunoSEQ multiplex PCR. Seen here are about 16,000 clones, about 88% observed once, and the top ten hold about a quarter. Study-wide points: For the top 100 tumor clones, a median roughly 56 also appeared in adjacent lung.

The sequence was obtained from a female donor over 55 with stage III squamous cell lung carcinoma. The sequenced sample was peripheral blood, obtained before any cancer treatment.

CDR3 DNA: TGTGCCACCAGCAGAGCAGGGGACATCTATGGCTACACCTTC. Protein: CATSRAGDIYGYTF. The J gene is TRBJ1-2, the V gene TRBV15; TRBD1 is a possible D gene (6 bases). In germline, CDR1 is LNHNV, CDR2 YYDKDF (reference sequence). Trimming cost V 1 base and J 4 bases, with 10 bases left between them. This CDR3 contains 14 residues.